The entry below describes one TCR beta chain. The antigen is not known. This entry belongs to a study of regulatory T cells in long-lasting Graves disease. The CDR3 has 13 residues. Germline V CDR1 and CDR2: SGHTA, FQGNSA. J was trimmed by 11 bases and V by 1 base; bases with no gene match: 7. Study-level results: When disease was persistent, TRBV28, TRBJ1-2 and TRBJ2-5 were the favored segments. Comparison showed that persistent patients shared more public clonotypes (about 3,000) than new patients (roughly 1,000).

Time point of the sample: persistent/refractory GD, antithyroid drugs over 5 years with positive TRAb. RNA extracted from PBMCs served as the sequencing template. The authors drew approximately 8.1 milliliters of peripheral blood into EDTA tubes. Arm-PCR of CDR3 regions and iRepertoire HTBI primers were used to build TCR beta libraries. TCRdb re-derived calls from the multiplex PCR reads in MiXCR, one entry per CDR3 protein. The sample lists about 420,000 distinct CDR3 sequences, 23% occurring once. This sample comprised peripheral blood mononuclear cells (PBMCs), obtained when the disease was refractory, from a patient treated with antithyroid drugs. The TCR comes from a female donor with Graves disease. The V call is TRBV7-2, the J call TRBJ2-7; TRBD1 matches 8 bases. Here the CDR3 DNA reads TGTGCCAGCAGCTTAGACCCCAGGGGGCACGAGTACTTC. Amino acid sequence: CASSLDPRGHEYF.